This T cell receptor (beta chain) derives from a study of post-analysis software for immune sequencing data. Background on the study: Several disease courses (relapsing-remitting, secondary progressive and progressive-relapsing) of multiple sclerosis were included.

On this clonotype: Its antigen is not identified.

Prepared TCR beta cDNA libraries contained unique molecular identifiers. It was from roughly 0.93 to 9.6 million T cells that around 500,000 cDNA molecules came. A single record per CDR3 protein comes from TCRdb applying MiXCR to the PCR reads. The table lists around 710,000 distinct CDR3 sequences, 46% of them singletons, with just under 5% in the top ten. Germline lookup yields CDR1 DFQATT and CDR2 SNEGSKA (reference sequence). The CDR3 spans 12 residues. V lost 3 bases to trimming and J lost 2 bases, with 7 bases between them. Findings and caveats of the study: Compared with controls, patients had more of five TRBV segments, including TRBV5-6, TRBV5-1 and TRBV20-1. F measure showed strong co-clustering of same-batch samples. Controls had significantly higher normalized Chao1 diversity than multiple sclerosis patients.

The sequenced sample was blood. The clonotype comes from a girl aged 5-17 years with multiple sclerosis. The chain combines TRBV20-1 with TRBJ1-2; D is possibly TRBD1 (6 bases). The CDR3 is CSASDRNYGYTF. CDR3 DNA sequence: TGCAGTGCTAGCGACAGGAACTATGGCTACACCTTC.